This T cell receptor beta chain is from a study of cytomegalovirus exposure and HLA in healthy donors (dated 2017 in TCRdb). With regard to the full study: According to an earlier analysis of several hundred of the donors, some 180 million T cells yielded 95 million to 140 million unique TCR beta sequences and about 300 Gb of sequence data. A later genetic analysis took genome-wide SNP genotypes for about 55% of the 666 donors and used that subset as a discovery cohort. Typing coverage differed by locus: A, B, C, DRB1 and DQB1 were typed in about 620-640 donors, DQA1 in about 560, DPA1 in some 570, and DPB1 in roughly 470. The study profiled the T cell repertoires of hundreds of subjects by immunosequencing and related them to cytomegalovirus serostatus. Among the roughly 400 genotyped donors, around 81% belonged to the genetic ancestry cluster associated with self-reported Caucasian donors. In an earlier analysis of 587 of the donors, high-throughput TCR beta sequencing was used to judge whether each TCR beta V gene segment behaved as functional or pseudogenic. A later analysis re-examined previously published TCR beta repertoires from hundreds of donors and added high-resolution HLA genotyping to investigate patterns of TCR occurrence. Roughly five DR-DQ haplotypes were handled as single units for association and clustering because linkage in the cohort was strong. All discovery cohort repertoires had been generated using a single sequencing platform. Class I and class II HLA loci were covered by the typing at four-digit resolution. The study aimed to test whether signatures of past pathogen exposure could be identified by cataloging public T cell receptors. Across 398 genotyped donors of the cohort, an average of roughly 200,000 unique TCR beta nucleotide sequences per donor were sequenced, and roughly a sixth of those sequences were non-productive. High-throughput TCR immunosequencing, statistical association of individual TCRs with disease status, and machine learning were combined to predict cytomegalovirus infection status. In addition to the first cohort of roughly 700 subjects, a separate validation cohort of 130 or so different subjects was used. The later analysis used no new phenotypic data to find candidate immune exposures, relying instead on TCR beta sequences and their occurrence across donors. About 300 gigabases of sequencing data and 91 million or so unique TCR sequences made up an early release that covered approximately 700 HLA-typed donors. Donor age, sex, ethnicity and CMV serostatus were compiled together with the repertoire data. General study outcomes and caveats: Three of the identified cytomegalovirus-associated TCR beta chains were confirmed in vitro to be specific for cytomegalovirus antigens. The classifier was reported to diagnose cytomegalovirus status with high specificity and sensitivity in both the original cohort and the validation cohort. The study gave a list of around 170 TCR beta chains associated with cytomegalovirus. Most TCR sequences were observed very rarely across donors, whereas some public TCRs were present in many individuals. A later genetic analysis reported fewer N-insertions in productive TCRs among donors in an Asian-associated ancestry cluster than the roughly 670-donor mean. Assigning TCR associations to individual alleles was difficult when HLA alleles, especially DR and DQ, strongly co-occurred. A later analysis reported that several top co-occurrence clusters appeared linked to parvovirus B19, influenza, CMV and Epstein-Barr virus. In a later genetic analysis, a missense DCLRE1C variant was associated with V-gene and J-gene trimming of TCR beta chains, and the association was replicated in an independent cohort. For the cohort, immune exposure information was limited to CMV serostatus. Linkage disequilibrium might explain the correlated functional status among segregating V segments, but an unknown experimental factor could not be ruled out. In a later analysis, HLA-associated TCR beta chains were found to be more clonally expanded and to have lower generation probabilities than equally common non-associated chains. A further reported finding was that TCR beta sequences accurately predicted the HLA-A and HLA-B alleles for most subjects in the first cohort. A group of highly shared sequence variants was considered likely to be a technical artifact of the sequencing pipeline. Because the 87-base-pair reads could not distinguish some IMGT-functional V segments, including TRBV6-2 and TRBV6-3, those segments were excluded. Most CMV-associated TCR beta chains appeared to be HLA-restricted in a later analysis, and the HLA associations seemed to be driven largely by CMV exposure. In an earlier analysis of around 600 of the donors, most TCR beta V segments were observed in productive rearrangements about 87% or about 30% of the time, broadly matching IMGT annotations. A later analysis found that TCR association rates varied across HLA loci, with DRB1 alleles showing the most associated TCRs and HLA-C alleles the fewest. HLA typing was unavailable for some donors at each locus, so association tests used only the typed subset. This cohort had only TCR beta chains sequenced, and the lack of alpha or paired-chain data limited which features could be detected. A later analysis associated about 18,000 TCR beta sequences with specific HLA alleles at a false discovery rate of 0.05. Roughly uniform sequencing depth across donors was assumed in presence/absence analyses, although this assumption may not hold. According to the authors, the approach could potentially be generalized to other disease states and immunological phenotypes. The earlier analysis of nearly 600 of the donors excluded approximately 17 rarely observed V segments, including chromosome 9 orphons, because counts were too low.

In the case of this clone: Its antigen is not yet known.

Libraries were made using the immunoSEQ multiplex PCR assay. For the multiplex PCR, a mixture combining 60 forward primers for TCR Vbeta segments and 13 reverse primers for TCR Jbeta segments was used. Amplification of the CDR3 region of rearranged TCR beta genes was performed with a multiplex PCR assay on genomic DNA. Amplified TCR beta libraries were sequenced as 87-base-pair reads on the Illumina HiSeq System. The published analysis was carried out like this. In a later analysis, tens of millions of unique TCR beta chains were counted across the 690 or so repertoires, and roughly 10 million of these chains were shared by at least two donors. To remove PCR and sequencing errors, raw reads were error-corrected and collapsed into unique sequences using a nearest-neighbor algorithm that merged closely related sequences. CDR3 sequences were aligned to IMGT reference sequences to assign V, D and J gene segments. For a sequence to be retained, a match of at least six nucleotides was required to both a V gene segment and a J gene segment. Rearrangements were classified as productive when the CDR3 lacked stop codons and remained in frame with V and J, and all other rearrangements were classified as non-productive. CDR3 was defined by IMGT convention, running from the second conserved V-encoded cysteine to the conserved J-encoded phenylalanine. Sequences without an unambiguous match to a single V gene segment were excluded from the earlier analysis of several hundred of the donors. An earlier analysis of over 450 of the donors classified V segments as functional when productive rearrangements were above 56.7% and as segregating when the standard deviation between donors was above 5%. A statistical classification framework was built to diagnose cytomegalovirus status from the catalog of TCR beta chain sequences. In a later analysis, TCR nucleotide sequences were compared against IMGT/GENE-DB human TR gene sequences so that V and J genes could be assigned. A later analysis assigned CDR3 sequences and most-parsimonious VDJ recombination scenarios with the TCRdist pipeline. In a later analysis, each TCR beta chain was defined by its CDR3 amino acid sequence together with its V-gene family, and reads without a unique V-gene family were excluded. To address suspected cross-contamination and a sequencing artifact, a later analysis removed over 500 highly shared, low-generation-probability nucleotide sequences. In a later analysis, a clonal expansion index for each public chain was calculated from normalized within-repertoire ranks of inferred template counts. In a later analysis, generation probabilities were computed with a VDJ recombination model fitted to out-of-frame rearrangements, and the resulting probabilities were checked against IGoR. A later analysis scored TCR-TCR, TCR-HLA and TCR-CMV co-occurrence with hypergeometric tests, applying a repertoire-size bias correction to TCR pairs. To estimate false discovery rates, a later analysis permuted the HLA or CMV assignments 20 times. In a later analysis, co-occurring TCRs were grouped using DBSCAN, and TCRdist sequence similarity was added for clustering within HLA-allele-positive subsets. For co-occurrence clustering, repertoires with fewer than 30,000 or more than 120,000 public chains were excluded, along with roughly 5 repertoires with anomalous nucleotide sharing. Sourced from immuneACCESS, this table was stored by TCRdb with only in-frame sequences that have V and J called. A share of the clones is absent; for the studies checked, an unresolved V gene accounts for under half, and the remainder has no known explanation. Clone size and V and J calls were adopted from that table, with D and trimming inferred from the DNA. The sample's table lists a count of some 76,000 clones. The ten largest clonotypes hold roughly 0.9% of the sample.

Trimming costs V 0 bases and J 3 bases, and their ends lie 12 bases apart. From a lookup of the germline V gene, CDR1 and CDR2 are SGHVS and FNYEAQ. The CDR3 runs 15 amino acids, cysteine and phenylalanine included. Here the CDR3 DNA is all that survives: 45 bases in frame from base 1. The cohort consisted of hundreds of healthy bone marrow donors. At the time of sampling, every cohort member was nominally healthy, though immune exposures that went unrecorded were likely present. The donor was CMV seronegative and was included in the group of 352 seronegative cohort members. Every donor gave a peripheral blood sample, and the peripheral blood mononuclear cells from that sample were used for TCR beta sequencing. Genomic DNA extraction from the blood cell samples was performed with the Qiagen DNeasy Blood Extraction Kit.

The receptor was isolated from a boy under 18 in good health and CMV-seronegative. The V and J segments used are TRBV7-6 and TRBJ2-7; a tentative D match to TRBD2 spans 6 bases. The specimen was PBMCs. The CDR3 loop reads CASSLAGGGRYEQYF. The nucleotide sequence reads TGTGCCAGCAGCTTAGCGGGGGGAGGTCGCTACGAGCAGTACTTC.